These T cell receptor beta chains were read from a single sample in a study of a mutant IDH1 vaccine in newly diagnosed glioma. These receptors lack a known antigen. The method was immunoSEQ multiplex PCR; TCRdb's version includes in-frame clones alone and lacks a portion of them. The sample lists 41,000 or so clones, 78% occurring once. Sequenced here: PBMCs, sampled from a glioma patient whose treatment included an IDH1 peptide vaccine. The receptors shown here come from a woman in her forties with glioma. Some clones in this sample may be carry-over from other donors' samples. Both conserved end residues are part of each CDR3. Each record gives: CDR3 length, V gene, J gene, CDR3 protein.

13	TRBV4-1	TRBJ1-1	CASSLAMNTEAFF
14	TRBV7-8	TRBJ1-2	CASSLARDRGGYTF
14	TRBV7-9	TRBJ1-5	CASSRQEWNQPQHF
16	TRBV29-1	TRBJ2-1	CSVHDPQREFGNEQFF
11	TRBV20-1	TRBJ1-1	CSARWGERAFF
13	TRBV5-4	TRBJ1-2	CASSLRQPYGYTF
13	TRBV19	TRBJ2-7	CAGLDRGTYEQYF
16	TRBV2	TRBJ2-1	CASAREASGAYNEQFF
14	TRBV5-6	TRBJ2-5	CASSFEGGEETQYF
16	TRBV4-3	TRBJ1-4	CASSQEGSRGGEKLFF
15	TRBV5-1	TRBJ1-1	CASSWSGQGNTEAFF
11	TRBV6-6	TRBJ2-5	CASSMEGTQYF
15	TRBV7-2	TRBJ1-6	CASSLDGDRNSPLHF
14	TRBV7-9	TRBJ2-5	CASSPGLAPETQYF
16	TRBV14	TRBJ2-1	CASSQPGTGFLNEQFF
17	TRBV5-1	TRBJ2-5	CASSLGSGTSGQETQYF
14	TRBV6-6	TRBJ1-2	CASSHSGSNYGYTF
12	TRBV19	TRBJ2-5	CASSRLAGAQYF
13	TRBV9	TRBJ2-7	CASSVDFRDKQYF
12	TRBV5-6	TRBJ2-1	CASSAASGEQFF
14	TRBV5-1	TRBJ1-1	CASSRGEQRTEAFF
16	TRBV27	TRBJ2-3	CASSLRTSGAPDTQYF
13	TRBV14	TRBJ2-1	CASSPGGRNEQFF
15	TRBV7-9	TRBJ2-1	CASSPEWGSYNEQFF
13	TRBV5-1	TRBJ2-1	CASSPSSYNEQFF
16	TRBV4-2	TRBJ1-2	CASSDRTGDANYGYTF
14	TRBV9	TRBJ1-6	CASSVSGWNSPLHF
14	TRBV5-3	TRBJ2-2	CARSLAGGTGELFF
15	TRBV19	TRBJ2-7	CASSPLAGGNYEQYF
15	TRBV9	TRBJ1-1	CASSAGALGPTEAFF
15	TRBV5-6	TRBJ1-4	CASSQIGGPQEELFF
18	TRBV7-6	TRBJ2-1	CASSLVSSFGPLTNEQFF
15	TRBV6-6	TRBJ1-5	CASRPGARGNQPQHF
12	TRBV7-9	TRBJ2-5	CASSGQQETQYF
17	TRBV4-1	TRBJ2-1	CASSQVDMGFSYNEQFF
14	TRBV5-5	TRBJ2-5	CASSTGQAAETQYF
16	TRBV19	TRBJ1-6	CASSMNNRVSNSPLHF
13	TRBV7-9	TRBJ1-1	CASSLGVWSEAFF
13	TRBV11-2	TRBJ2-5	CATSEPRIETQYF
13	TRBV6-6	TRBJ2-7	CASVDYNNYEQYF
16	TRBV2	TRBJ2-3	CASSWGLAASTDTQYF
15	TRBV5-1	TRBJ2-1	CASSLGTDGNNEQFF
13	TRBV4-3	TRBJ1-2	CASSQMANYGYTF